Listed below are T cell receptor beta chains from one sample, sequenced in a study of T cells after yellow fever vaccination. TCRdb reanalysed the 5' RACE reads using MiXCR and keeps one entry per CDR3 protein. The repertoire holds hundreds of thousands of distinct CDR3 sequences, with approximately 12% as singletons. The sequences come from PBMCs, collected on the day of the yellow fever booster vaccination. These receptors all stem from a young man who received the YFV17D yellow fever vaccine. CDR3s include the opening cysteine and the closing phenylalanine or tryptophan. Each record gives: V gene, D gene, clone size, J gene, CDR3 protein, CDR3 DNA. A D gene is named only where the DNA matches it firmly. Size values are once, few and many counts, or a class for expanded clones, and some rows have none.

v_call: TRBV6-1
d_call: NA
clone_size: NA
j_call: TRBJ2-6
cdr3_aa: CASSGGGGANVLTF
cdr3_nt: TGTGCCAGCAGTGGGGGAGGTGGGGCCAACGTCCTGACTTTC

v_call: TRBV9
d_call: NA
clone_size: many
j_call: TRBJ2-5
cdr3_aa: CASSVRALAETQYF
cdr3_nt: TGTGCCAGCAGCGTCCGGGCACTAGCAGAGACCCAGTACTTC

v_call: TRBV10-2
d_call: TRBD1
clone_size: NA
j_call: TRBJ2-7
cdr3_aa: CASREGTVDYEQYF
cdr3_nt: TGCGCCAGCAGGGAAGGGACAGTAGACTACGAGCAGTACTTC

v_call: TRBV4-3
d_call: TRBD1
clone_size: few
j_call: TRBJ2-3
cdr3_aa: CASSQAGGGTDTQYF
cdr3_nt: TGCGCCAGCAGCCAAGCAGGGGGCGGCACAGATACGCAGTATTTT

v_call: TRBV29-1
d_call: TRBD1
clone_size: NA
j_call: TRBJ2-3
cdr3_aa: CSTAGTGGSDTQYF
cdr3_nt: TGCAGCACCGCCGGGACAGGGGGCTCAGATACGCAGTATTTT

v_call: TRBV19
d_call: NA
clone_size: NA
j_call: TRBJ1-5
cdr3_aa: CASTLQGSNQPQHF
cdr3_nt: TGTGCCAGTACCCTCCAGGGGTCGAATCAGCCCCAGCATTTT

v_call: TRBV9
d_call: TRBD1
clone_size: NA
j_call: TRBJ2-2
cdr3_aa: CASSIPTGADTGELFF
cdr3_nt: TGTGCCAGCAGTATACCGACAGGGGCGGACACCGGGGAGCTGTTTTTT

v_call: TRBV5-1
d_call: NA
clone_size: NA
j_call: TRBJ1-4
cdr3_aa: CASSLDGSNEKLFF
cdr3_nt: TGCGCCAGCAGCTTGGACGGTTCTAATGAAAAACTGTTTTTT

v_call: TRBV11-2
d_call: TRBD2
clone_size: few
j_call: TRBJ2-7
cdr3_aa: CASSVRLAGVVGETYEQYF
cdr3_nt: TGTGCCAGCAGCGTCCGACTAGCGGGAGTAGTAGGAGAGACCTACGAGCAGTACTTC

v_call: TRBV27
d_call: NA
clone_size: few
j_call: TRBJ1-2
cdr3_aa: CASSPGRNANYGYTF
cdr3_nt: TGTGCCAGCAGTCCTGGCAGGAACGCTAACTATGGCTACACCTTC

v_call: TRBV12-3/TRBV12-4
d_call: NA
clone_size: NA
j_call: TRBJ1-2
cdr3_aa: CASNPGSWGYTF
cdr3_nt: TGTGCCAGCAACCCAGGGTCTTGGGGCTACACCTTC

v_call: TRBV6-1
d_call: TRBD2
clone_size: NA
j_call: TRBJ2-5
cdr3_aa: CASRSLGGAGETQYF
cdr3_nt: TGTGCCAGCAGGTCGTTGGGAGGGGCTGGAGAGACCCAGTACTTC

v_call: TRBV12-3/TRBV12-4
d_call: TRBD2
clone_size: NA
j_call: TRBJ2-7
cdr3_aa: CASSWGTSGSYEQYF
cdr3_nt: TGTGCCAGCAGTTGGGGGACTAGCGGATCCTACGAGCAGTACTTC

v_call: TRBV6-2/TRBV6-3
d_call: NA
clone_size: NA
j_call: TRBJ2-1
cdr3_aa: CASSRQTGALPLQFF
cdr3_nt: TGTGCCAGCAGCCGTCAGACAGGCGCCCTTCCTCTGCAGTTCTTC